The 25 T cell receptor beta chains listed next were all sequenced from one sample in a study of cytomegalovirus exposure and HLA in healthy donors. The PCR contained 60 Vbeta and 13 Jbeta primers. TCRdb's copy holds only in-frame clones and misses some; the assay was immunoSEQ multiplex PCR. Among about 140,000 clones listed, 60% to 80% were seen once. Material for sequencing was PBMCs. These receptors all stem from a young man in good health and CMV-seronegative.

The chain joins TRBV6-5 to TRBJ2-1; 8 bases map to TRBD1. Germline V CDR1 and CDR2: MNHEY, SVGAGI. The trim removed 5 bases at V and 2 bases at J, leaving 2 bases unmatched. This CDR3 spans 14 amino acids. The CDR3 loop is CASSKQGAYNEQFF. The DNA of the CDR3 is TGTGCCAGCAGTAAACAGGGGGCCTACAATGAGCAGTTCTTC.

This chain links TRBV6-5 with TRBJ1-1; a possible D gene is TRBD1 (5 bases). The CDR3 is 15 amino acids. Trimming pared 4 bases from V and 4 bases from J, leaving 16 bases between. CDR1 is MNHEY and CDR2 is SVGAGI in the germline V gene. CDR3 DNA: TGTGCCAGCAGTTTCCAGGGTGGATGGGGCACTGAAGCTTTCTTT. Its protein product is CASSFQGGWGTEAFF.

The gene calls are TRBV6-1 and TRBJ1-2; D possibly corresponds to TRBD1 (5 bases). The CDR3 runs to 15 residues. Germline lookup yields CDR1 MNHNS and CDR2 SASEGT. Trimming took off 2 bases at V and 7 bases at J, with 17 bases between the two ends. The CDR3 sequence is CASSEFDRISLGYTF. DNA for the CDR3: TGTGCCAGCAGTGAATTTGACAGAATATCCCTTGGCTACACCTTC.

J is TRBJ2-1 and V is TRBV5-1; 11 bases map to TRBD2. This CDR3 contains 16 residues. Germline assignment: CDR1 SGHRS and CDR2 YFSETQ. J was trimmed by 6 bases and V by 4 bases; bases with no gene match: 9. The CDR3 sequence is CASSLAWTSGSNEQFF. CDR3 nucleotides: TGCGCCAGCAGCCTGGCCTGGACTAGCGGGTCCAATGAGCAGTTCTTC.

The J gene is TRBJ1-2, the V gene TRBV15; tentatively, D is TRBD1 (5 bases). This CDR3 has 14 amino acids. Germline V CDR1 and CDR2: LNHNV, YYDKDF (reference sequence). Trimming shortened V by 5 bases and J by 4 bases, and 14 bases separated the two germline ends. The DNA of the CDR3 is TGTGCCACCAGCGGGGGACTCCCTCTCTATGGCTACACCTTC. As protein: CATSGGLPLYGYTF.

The rearrangement joins TRBV5-1 to TRBJ2-5; TRBD2 matches 10 bases. Germline V gene lookup returns CDR1 SGHRS and CDR2 YFSETQ. The V and J ends lost 0 bases and 4 bases, in that order; junction bases with no gene match: 12. The CDR3 has 18 amino acids. This chain's CDR3 is CASSLVSSGSPRGETQYF. In nucleotides, the CDR3 is TGCGCCAGCAGCTTGGTGTCTAGCGGGAGCCCAAGGGGAGAGACCCAGTACTTC.

The chain employs TRBV5-1 and TRBJ2-7; D uncertain. Per the germline V gene, CDR1 is SGHRS and CDR2 is YFSETQ. This CDR3 has 14 amino acids. V lost 1 base to trimming and J lost 6 bases, with 14 bases between them. CDR3 sequence reads: CASSLSGSVPEQYF. CDR3 bases: TGCGCCAGCAGCTTGTCCGGTTCGGTACCCGAGCAGTACTTC.

This chain connects TRBV2 to TRBJ2-1; TRBD2 is a possible D gene (6 bases). With 5 bases removed from V and 14 bases from J, the gap between germline ends came to 13 bases. The CDR3 extends over 11 amino acids. CDR1 and CDR2 (germline): SNHLY, FYNNEI. CDR3 DNA sequence: TGTGCCAGCAGTTATCGACTAGTAGAGTTCTTC. Residues: CASSYRLVEFF.

In DNA form, the CDR3 reads TGTGCCAGCAGCTTGTGGCGCGGGGTGAGGACGGAGACCCAGTACTTC. Translating gives CASSLWRGVRTETQYF. The chain links TRBV5-6 to TRBJ2-5; maybe TRBD2 (6 bases). Germline values: CDR1 SGHDT, CDR2 YYEEEE. The V and J ends lost 1 base and 5 bases respectively, with 18 bases between them. This CDR3 comprises 16 residues.

The count of this clone is one. The gene calls are TRBV25-1 and TRBJ2-1; D is perhaps TRBD1 (6 bases). The CDR3 contains 13 residues. CDR1 MGHDK and CDR2 SYGVNS come from the germline V gene. Trimming stripped 5 bases from V and 5 bases from J, with 10 bases between. CDR3 protein: CASSPGQHNEQFF. The CDR3, as DNA: TGTGCCAGCAGTCCTGGACAGCACAATGAGCAGTTCTTC.

V is TRBV6-5 and J is TRBJ2-1; D perhaps matches TRBD2 (5 bases). The CDR3 extends over 15 amino acids. Germline lookup yields CDR1 MNHEY and CDR2 SVGAGI. V dropped 0 bases and J dropped 7 bases, with 13 bases sitting between them. The CDR3 DNA is TGTGCCAGCAGTTACTCTAGGAGGCTCAATAATGAGCAGTTCTTC. Translated, it gives CASSYSRRLNNEQFF.

V is TRBV30 and J is TRBJ2-7; 7 bases agree with TRBD1. J lost 4 bases, V lost 2 bases, and 8 bases had no gene match. The germline V gene has CDR1 GTSNPN and CDR2 SVGIG (reference sequence). The CDR3 runs to 14 residues. CDR3 coding DNA: TGTGCCTGGAGTATCCCAGACAGGGTGTACGAGCAGTACTTC. Translating gives CAWSIPDRVYEQYF.

The chain employs TRBV28 and TRBJ1-2, with D unresolved. Trimming shortened V by 3 bases and J by 11 bases, and 19 bases separated the two germline ends. The CDR3 has 14 amino acids. The germline V gene encodes CDR1 MDHEN and CDR2 SYDVKM. As DNA, the CDR3 is TGTGCCAGCAGTTTGGGTTTGGGCGATGCGGGATACACCTTC. This encodes CASSLGLGDAGYTF.

The chain joins TRBV5-1 to TRBJ2-7; 7 bases align to TRBD2. V shed 0 bases and J 6 bases; nucleotides not matched to a gene: 9. The CDR3 is 15 residues long. Germline V gene data show CDR1 as SGHRS and CDR2 as YFSETQ. The CDR3 DNA is TGCGCCAGCAGCTTGGTTGAGGGAGGGCCGATCGAGCAGTACTTC. Protein product: CASSLVEGGPIEQYF.

CDR3 region: CASTLTAGRWNEQFF. In nucleotides, the CDR3 is TGTGCCAGCACCCTTACAGCGGGCCGTTGGAATGAGCAGTTCTTC. The V gene is TRBV6-4, the J gene TRBJ2-1, with D maybe TRBD2 (6 bases). CDR3 length: 15 residues. The V end was cut by 7 bases, the J end by 7 bases, with 20 bases between. Germline V gives CDR1 MRHNA, CDR2 SNTAGT.

V is TRBV11-2 and J is TRBJ2-3; 10 nucleotides agree with TRBD2. This CDR3 region has 16 residues. CDR1 is SGHAT, CDR2 FQNNGV, per germline. V gave up 1 base and J gave up 2 bases; unmatched junction bases: 3. CDR3 sequence (DNA): TGTGCCAGCAGCTTAGGGCTAGCGGGGGACACAGATACGCAGTATTTT. It codes for CASSLGLAGDTDTQYF. The full variable domain, with the rest looked up from reference TRBV11-2 and TRBJ2-3, is EAGVAQSPRYKIIEKRQSVAFWCNPISGHATLYWYQQILGQGPKLLIQFQNNGVVDDSQLPKDRFSAERLKGVDSTLKIQPAKLEDSAVYLCASSLGLAGDTDTQYFGPGTRLTVL.

This clone was observed a handful of times. The V gene is TRBV5-4, the J gene TRBJ1-2, with 7 bases identical to TRBD1. This CDR3 region has 16 residues. Germline values: CDR1 SGHNT, CDR2 YYREEE (reference sequence). V gave up 3 bases and J gave up 8 bases; unmatched junction bases: 16. CDR3 protein: CASSSLSDREVGGYTF. The CDR3 DNA follows: TGTGCCAGCAGCTCCTTATCAGACAGGGAAGTCGGAGGCTACACCTTC.

The gene calls are TRBV28 and TRBJ1-1; a weak D match, TRBD1 (5 bases). The CDR3 spans 15 residues. Germline CDR1 and CDR2: MDHEN and SYDVKM. The ends were cut back, 0 bases at V and 4 bases at J, with 12 bases in the middle. CDR3 nucleotides: TGTGCCAGCAGTTTATGGGGATCAGGGTTCACTGAAGCTTTCTTT. Protein: CASSLWGSGFTEAFF.

This chain joins TRBV11-1 and TRBJ2-3, with TRBD2 matching over 8 bases. Germline V gene data show CDR1 as SGHAT and CDR2 as FQDESV (reference sequence). CDR3 length: 15 residues. Trimming took 2 bases from V and 4 from J; bases not matched to a gene: 5. DNA of the CDR3: TGTGCCAGCAGCTTAATAGCGGGACTGCCAGATACGCAGTATTTT. It yields the protein CASSLIAGLPDTQYF. The entire variable domain, with the rest obtained from reference TRBV11-1 and TRBJ2-3, is as follows: EAEVAQSPRYKITEKSQAVAFWCDPISGHATLYWYRQILGQGPELLVQFQDESVVDDSQLPKDRFSAERLKGVDSTLKIQPAELGDSAMYLCASSLIAGLPDTQYFGPGTRLTVL.

The chain has TRBV14 and TRBJ2-3; 7 bases align to TRBD1. Germline V CDR1 and CDR2: SGHDN, FVKESK. The CDR3 runs 16 residues. J gave up 0 bases and V 3 bases, and 6 bases lay outside the gene matches. For the CDR3, the DNA is TGTGCCAGCAGCCAGTACAGGGGAACGAGCACAGATACGCAGTATTTT. Its translation is CASSQYRGTSTDTQYF.

The sample holds a few counts of this clone. The chain employs TRBV14 and TRBJ2-3; 8 positions match TRBD2. This CDR3 region has 15 residues. Germline CDR1 is SGHDN and CDR2 is FVKESK. The junction had 5 bases not matched to a gene; V was cut back by 4 bases and J by 2 bases. DNA of the CDR3: TGTGCCAGCAGCCTCCAAGCGGGGGCCACAGATACGCAGTATTTT. Residues: CASSLQAGATDTQYF.

The chain joins TRBV27 to TRBJ2-1; 12 bases line up with TRBD2. The CDR3 runs to 15 residues. Germline V CDR1 and CDR2: MNHEY, SMNVEV (reference sequence). Trimming removed 6 bases from V and 4 bases from J; junction bases left unmatched: 4. The CDR3 DNA sequence: TGTGCCAGCAGGAGAGGGACTAGCGGGTACAATGAGCAGTTCTTC. This translates into CASRRGTSGYNEQFF.

The rearrangement uses TRBV6-1 and TRBJ2-7; D gene unclear. The V end lost 1 base, the J end lost 2 bases, and 6 bases lay between the germline ends. The CDR3 has 13 residues. Germline V gene data show CDR1 as MNHNS and CDR2 as SASEGT. The CDR3 DNA reads TGTGCCAGCAGTGAAGAGCCGGCCTACGAGCAGTACTTC. It yields the protein CASSEEPAYEQYF.

This sequence joins TRBV14 and TRBJ2-3; D not certain. This CDR3 spans 12 amino acids. Germline V gene lookup returns CDR1 SGHDN and CDR2 FVKESK. Trimming stripped 5 bases from V and 6 bases from J, with 9 bases between. The CDR3 nucleotides read TGTGCCAGCAGCTCCGTCTTGGATACGCAGTATTTT. This sequence encodes CASSSVLDTQYF.

The sample holds a few counts of this clone. The rearrangement uses TRBV6-1 and TRBJ1-2; D is ambiguous. Germline CDR1 and CDR2: MNHNS and SASEGT. V lost 2 bases to trimming and J lost 2 bases, with 15 bases between them. The CDR3 is 16 amino acids. Here the CDR3 reads CASSEYSSGLNYGYTF. CDR3 DNA: TGTGCCAGCAGTGAATACTCGTCAGGTTTAAACTATGGCTACACCTTC.